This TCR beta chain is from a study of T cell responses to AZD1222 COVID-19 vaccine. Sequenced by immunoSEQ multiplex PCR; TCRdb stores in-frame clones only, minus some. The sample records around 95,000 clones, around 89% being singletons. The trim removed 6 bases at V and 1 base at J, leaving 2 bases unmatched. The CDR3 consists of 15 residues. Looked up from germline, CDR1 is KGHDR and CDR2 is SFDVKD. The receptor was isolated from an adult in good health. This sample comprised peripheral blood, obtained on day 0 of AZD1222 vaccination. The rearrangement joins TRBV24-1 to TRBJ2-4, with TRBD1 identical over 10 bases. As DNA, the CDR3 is TGTGCCACCAGTAAGGGACAGGGGGCCAAAAACATTCAGTACTTC. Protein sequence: CATSKGQGAKNIQYF.